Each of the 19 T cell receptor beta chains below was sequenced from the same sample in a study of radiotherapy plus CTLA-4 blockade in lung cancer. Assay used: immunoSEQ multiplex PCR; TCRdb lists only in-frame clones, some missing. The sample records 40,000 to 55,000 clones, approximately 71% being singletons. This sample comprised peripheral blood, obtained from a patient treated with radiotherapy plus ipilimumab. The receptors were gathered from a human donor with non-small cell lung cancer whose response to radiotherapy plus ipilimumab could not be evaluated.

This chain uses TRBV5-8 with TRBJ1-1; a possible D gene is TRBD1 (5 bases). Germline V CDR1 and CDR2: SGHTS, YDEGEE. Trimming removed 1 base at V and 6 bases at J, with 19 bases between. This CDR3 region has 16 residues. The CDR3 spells CASSLRAGSLSSEAFF. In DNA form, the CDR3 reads TGTGCCAGCAGCTTGAGGGCAGGGTCCTTGTCGTCTGAAGCTTTCTTT.

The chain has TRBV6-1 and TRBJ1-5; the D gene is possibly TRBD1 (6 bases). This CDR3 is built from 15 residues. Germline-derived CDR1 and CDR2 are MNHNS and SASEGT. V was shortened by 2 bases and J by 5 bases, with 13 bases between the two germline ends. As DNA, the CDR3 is TGTGCCAGCAGTGAAATCGGCAGGGGAGATCAGCCCCAGCATTTT. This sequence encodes CASSEIGRGDQPQHF.

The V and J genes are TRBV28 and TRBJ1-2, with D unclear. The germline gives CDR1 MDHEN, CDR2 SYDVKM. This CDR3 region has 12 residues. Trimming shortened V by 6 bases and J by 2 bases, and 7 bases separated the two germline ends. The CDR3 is CASRESNYGYTF. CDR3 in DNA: TGTGCCAGCAGGGAGAGCAACTATGGCTACACCTTC.

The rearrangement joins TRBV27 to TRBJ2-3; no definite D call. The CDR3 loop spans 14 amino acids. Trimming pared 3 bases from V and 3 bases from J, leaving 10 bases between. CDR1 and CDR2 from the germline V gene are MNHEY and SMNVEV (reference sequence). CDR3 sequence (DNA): TGTGCCAGCAGTTTCCCCGGTTCTACAGATACGCAGTATTTT. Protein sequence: CASSFPGSTDTQYF.

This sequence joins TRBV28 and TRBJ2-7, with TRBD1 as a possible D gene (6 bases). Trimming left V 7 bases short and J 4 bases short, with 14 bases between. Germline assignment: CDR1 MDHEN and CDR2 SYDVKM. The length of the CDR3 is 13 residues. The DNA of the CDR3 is TGTGCCAGCACCCCGGGACACAAGTACGAGCAGTACTTC. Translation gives CASTPGHKYEQYF.

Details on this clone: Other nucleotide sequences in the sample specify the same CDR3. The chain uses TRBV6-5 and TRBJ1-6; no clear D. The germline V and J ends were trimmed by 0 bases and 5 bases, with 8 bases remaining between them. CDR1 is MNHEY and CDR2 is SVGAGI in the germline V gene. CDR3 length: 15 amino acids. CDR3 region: CASSYSAGDNSPLHF. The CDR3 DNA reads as TGTGCCAGCAGTTACTCCGCCGGGGATAATTCACCCCTCCACTTT.

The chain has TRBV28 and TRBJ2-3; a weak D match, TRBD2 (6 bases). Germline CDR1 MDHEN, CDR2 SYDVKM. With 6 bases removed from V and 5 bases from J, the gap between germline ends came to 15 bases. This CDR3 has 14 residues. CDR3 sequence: CASSPPGREDTQYF. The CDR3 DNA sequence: TGTGCCAGCAGCCCCCCAGGGCGGGAAGATACGCAGTATTTT.

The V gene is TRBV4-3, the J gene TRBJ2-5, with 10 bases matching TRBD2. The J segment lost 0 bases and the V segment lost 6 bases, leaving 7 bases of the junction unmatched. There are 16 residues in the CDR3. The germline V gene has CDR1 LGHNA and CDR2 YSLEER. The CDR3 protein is CASSLYSGGNQETQYF. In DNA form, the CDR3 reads TGCGCCAGCAGTCTTTATAGCGGGGGGAACCAAGAGACCCAGTACTTC.

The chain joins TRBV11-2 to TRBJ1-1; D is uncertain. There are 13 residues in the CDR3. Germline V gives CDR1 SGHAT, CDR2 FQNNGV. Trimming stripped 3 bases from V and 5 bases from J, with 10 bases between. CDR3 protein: CASSFVERTEAFF. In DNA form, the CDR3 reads TGTGCCAGCAGCTTCGTCGAGCGGACTGAAGCTTTCTTT.

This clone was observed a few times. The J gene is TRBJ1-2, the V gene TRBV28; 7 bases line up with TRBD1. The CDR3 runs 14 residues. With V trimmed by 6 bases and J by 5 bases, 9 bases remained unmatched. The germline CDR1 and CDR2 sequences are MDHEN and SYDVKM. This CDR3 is CASSISGTAYGYTF. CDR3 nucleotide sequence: TGTGCCAGCAGCATATCCGGGACAGCATATGGCTACACCTTC.

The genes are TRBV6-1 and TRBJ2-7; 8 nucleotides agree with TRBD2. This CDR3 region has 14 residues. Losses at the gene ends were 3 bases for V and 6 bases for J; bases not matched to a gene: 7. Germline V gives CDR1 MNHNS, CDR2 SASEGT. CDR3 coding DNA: TGTGCCAGCAGTGAGAGGTCGGCGGGAGGCGAGCAGTACTTC. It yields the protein CASSERSAGGEQYF.

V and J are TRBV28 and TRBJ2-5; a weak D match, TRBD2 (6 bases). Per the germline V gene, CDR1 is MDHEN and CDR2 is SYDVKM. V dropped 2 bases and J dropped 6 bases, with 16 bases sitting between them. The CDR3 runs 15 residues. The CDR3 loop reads CASSLNAGRLKTQYF. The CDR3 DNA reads TGTGCCAGCAGTTTAAACGCTGGGAGGTTAAAGACCCAGTACTTC.

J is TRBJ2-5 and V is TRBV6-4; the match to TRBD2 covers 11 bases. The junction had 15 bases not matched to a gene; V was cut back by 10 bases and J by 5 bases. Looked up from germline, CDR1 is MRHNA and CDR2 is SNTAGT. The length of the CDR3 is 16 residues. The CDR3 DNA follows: TGTGCCATTTCTTTGCCCCCGACTAGCGGGGAGGAGACCCAGTACTTC. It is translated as CAISLPPTSGEETQYF.

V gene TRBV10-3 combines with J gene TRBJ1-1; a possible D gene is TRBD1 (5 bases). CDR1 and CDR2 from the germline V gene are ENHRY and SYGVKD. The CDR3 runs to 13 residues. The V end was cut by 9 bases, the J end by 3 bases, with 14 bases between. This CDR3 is CAINFGHDTEAFF. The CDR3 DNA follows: TGTGCCATTAATTTCGGACACGACACTGAAGCTTTCTTT.

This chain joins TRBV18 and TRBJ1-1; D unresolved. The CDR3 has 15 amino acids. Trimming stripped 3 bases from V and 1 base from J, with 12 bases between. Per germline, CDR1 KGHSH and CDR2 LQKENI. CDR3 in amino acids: CASSPPSGSNTEAFF. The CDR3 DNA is TGTGCCAGCTCACCCCCCTCGGGTTCGAACACTGAAGCTTTCTTT.

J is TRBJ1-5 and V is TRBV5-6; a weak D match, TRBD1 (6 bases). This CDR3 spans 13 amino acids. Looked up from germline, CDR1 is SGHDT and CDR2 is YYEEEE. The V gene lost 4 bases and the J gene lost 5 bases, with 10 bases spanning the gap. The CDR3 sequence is CASSRDNDQPQHF. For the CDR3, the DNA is TGTGCCAGCAGCCGGGACAATGATCAGCCCCAGCATTTT.

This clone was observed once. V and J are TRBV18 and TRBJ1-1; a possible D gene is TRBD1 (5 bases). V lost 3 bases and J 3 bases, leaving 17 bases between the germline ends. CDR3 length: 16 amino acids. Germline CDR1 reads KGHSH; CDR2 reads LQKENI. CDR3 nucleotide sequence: TGTGCCAGCTCACCTTCTACACTTGGGGGGGACACTGAAGCTTTCTTT. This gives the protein CASSPSTLGGDTEAFF.

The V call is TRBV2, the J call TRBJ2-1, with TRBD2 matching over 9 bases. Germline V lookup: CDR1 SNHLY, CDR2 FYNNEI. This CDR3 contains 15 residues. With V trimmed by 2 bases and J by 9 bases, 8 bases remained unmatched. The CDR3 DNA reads TGTGCCAGCAGTGAAAAGGGACTAGCAATAGGTGAGCAGTTCTTC. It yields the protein CASSEKGLAIGEQFF.

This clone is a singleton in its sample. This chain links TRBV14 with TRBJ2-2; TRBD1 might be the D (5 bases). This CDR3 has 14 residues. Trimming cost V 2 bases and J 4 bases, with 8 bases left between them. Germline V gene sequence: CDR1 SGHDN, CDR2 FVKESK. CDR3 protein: CASSQLRATGELFF. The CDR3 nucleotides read TGTGCCAGCAGCCAACTCAGGGCCACCGGGGAGCTGTTTTTT.